The 19 T cell receptor beta chains given below trace back to one sample, sequenced in a study of vaccination and CD4 T cells after COVID-19. Cultured CD4+ T-cell DNA underwent Oncomine TCR Beta short-read sequencing. TCRdb fed the PCR reads into MiXCR, producing one record per CDR3 protein. The sample records tens of thousands of distinct CDR3 sequences, approximately 70% being singletons. Treatment: roughly 10-day PBMC culture with coronavirus spike peptide pools or control peptides (ViraFEST assay). The antigens of these receptors remain unknown. The sample comprised CD4+ T cells from blood, cultured in vitro. The receptors here all came from a human donor who had recovered from COVID-19.

The J gene is TRBJ2-5, the V gene TRBV11-3; TRBD1 might be the D (5 bases). V dropped 3 bases and J dropped 5 bases, with 16 bases sitting between them. Germline CDR1 and CDR2: SGHNT and YENEEA. CDR3 length: 15 residues. The CDR3 DNA reads as TGTGCCAGCAGCTTGGTTGGCCAGCACAGGGAGACCCAGTACTTC. Protein product: CASSLVGQHRETQYF.

The V gene is TRBV6-1, the J gene TRBJ1-1; tentative D call: TRBD1 (6 bases). Trimming stripped 2 bases from V and 3 bases from J, with 13 bases between. The CDR3 consists of 15 residues. Germline lookup yields CDR1 MNHNS and CDR2 SASEGT. The DNA for the CDR3 is TGTGCCAGCAGTGAATCTTTTCGGGGGCACACTGAAGCTTTCTTT. This gives the protein CASSESFRGHTEAFF.

This clonotype was observed a few times. The gene calls are TRBV18 and TRBJ2-5; D is undetermined. Germline lookup yields CDR1 KGHSH and CDR2 LQKENI. Trimming stripped 6 bases from V and 2 bases from J, with 4 bases between. The CDR3 contains 11 residues. The CDR3 region has the DNA TGTGCCAGCTCTTCACAAGAGACCCAGTACTTC. Protein product: CASSSQETQYF.

The chain links TRBV11-1 to TRBJ1-1; D possibly corresponds to TRBD1 (6 bases). CDR3 length: 14 residues. Germline-derived CDR1 and CDR2 are SGHAT and FQDESV (reference sequence). V lost 5 bases and J 5 bases, leaving 15 bases between the germline ends. The CDR3 region is CASSLQGSRTEAFF. The CDR3 DNA sequence: TGTGCCAGCAGCCTACAGGGAAGCAGAACTGAAGCTTTCTTT.

CDR3 region: CASSPGPRGYGYTF. In DNA form, the CDR3 reads TGTGCCAGCAGCCCCGGGCCGCGGGGCTATGGCTACACCTTC. The V gene is TRBV7-2, the J gene TRBJ1-2; no firm D call. Trimming stripped 5 bases from V and 4 bases from J, with 14 bases between. CDR1 is SGHTA and CDR2 is FQGNSA in the germline V gene. The CDR3 consists of 14 residues.

The chain couples TRBV20-1 to TRBJ1-1; D unclear. The V and J ends lost 0 bases and 11 bases respectively, with 22 bases between them. Germline lookup yields CDR1 DFQATT and CDR2 SNEGSKA (reference sequence). The CDR3 spans 15 residues. CDR3 in amino acids: CSARDNRRSSREAFF. CDR3 nucleotide sequence: TGCAGTGCTAGAGATAACCGACGGAGCTCACGGGAGGCTTTCTTT.

The chain has TRBV20-1 and TRBJ2-1; TRBD2 matches 12 bases. V lost 5 bases and J lost 3; bases outside the gene matches: 14. The CDR3 is made up of 18 amino acids. Germline V lookup: CDR1 DFQATT, CDR2 SNEGSKA (reference sequence). CDR3 protein: CSARGSGTSGRYYNEQFF. DNA for the CDR3: TGCAGTGCTCGGGGTTCCGGGACTAGCGGGCGATACTACAATGAGCAGTTCTTC.

The genes are TRBV21-1 and TRBJ2-7; TRBD1 is the table's D call and was not checked against the DNA. TRBV21-1 is deemed a pseudogene. The CDR3 contains 16 residues. The CDR3, as DNA: TGTGCCAGCAGCGCAAGGGGGACAGGGGCAACCTACGAGCAGTACTTC. Residues: CASSARGTGATYEQYF.

The V gene is TRBV7-4, the J gene TRBJ1-5; D ambiguous. V was cut by 5 bases and J by 1 base, with 15 bases left in between. CDR1 and CDR2 (germline): SGHVT, SQSDAQ. The CDR3 has 16 residues. The CDR3 DNA reads as TGTGCCAGCAGCCCCTCACAGAAACGGAGCAATCAGCCCCAGCATTTT. This gives the protein CASSPSQKRSNQPQHF.

This chain links TRBV20-1 with TRBJ1-1; TRBD1 is a possible D gene (6 bases). The V end lost 3 bases, the J end lost 1 base, and 15 bases lay between the germline ends. The CDR3 extends over 15 amino acids. The V gene's germline CDR1 is DFQATT and CDR2 SNEGSKA (reference sequence). Here the CDR3 DNA reads TGCAGTGCTAGTGGGGAAGGGGGGCCGAACACTGAAGCTTTCTTT. Its protein product is CSASGEGGPNTEAFF.

This chain connects TRBV11-1 to TRBJ2-3; D ambiguous. Trimming removed 5 bases from V and 2 bases from J, with 5 bases in between. CDR1 SGHAT and CDR2 FQDESV come from the germline V gene (reference sequence). This CDR3 contains 12 residues. The CDR3 loop is CASSPNTDTQYF. The CDR3 DNA reads as TGTGCCAGCAGCCCAAACACAGATACGCAGTATTTT.

This clonotype has more than one count but fewer than ten. V gene TRBV6-7 combines with J gene TRBJ1-6, with D possibly TRBD1 on 6 matching bases. TRBV6-7 carries the ORF label, with uncertain function. This CDR3 comprises 18 residues. Trimming took off 2 bases at V and 6 bases at J, with 20 bases between the two ends. CDR3 region: CASSYPEGKPGANSPLHF. The CDR3 DNA reads TGTGCCAGCAGTTACCCCGAAGGGAAGCCGGGGGCTAATTCACCCCTCCACTTT.

The J gene is TRBJ2-7, the V gene TRBV6-2 or TRBV6-3; the D is unclear. The CDR3 extends over 14 amino acids. Germline values: CDR1 MNHEY, CDR2 SVGEGT. V lost 7 bases and J lost 3, with 16 bases in between. The CDR3: CASTGPEAFYEQYF. The CDR3 nucleotides read TGTGCCAGCACCGGGCCAGAAGCTTTCTACGAGCAGTACTTC.

V and J are TRBV20-1 and TRBJ2-2; no firm D call. Germline assignment: CDR1 DFQATT and CDR2 SNEGSKA (reference sequence). The CDR3 extends over 14 amino acids. V lost 0 bases to trimming and J lost 1 base, with 6 bases between them. The CDR3 reads CSARDLGNTGELFF. CDR3 nucleotide sequence: TGCAGTGCTAGAGATCTAGGGAACACCGGGGAGCTGTTTTTT.

About this clonotype: Germline is not matched at one junction end, which may reflect a read error. The V and J genes are TRBV7-9 and TRBJ2-7; 7 nucleotides agree with TRBD1. Germline-derived CDR1 and CDR2 are SEHNR and FQNEAQ (reference sequence). CDR3 length: 13 amino acids. CDR3 nucleotides: TGTGCCAGCAGCTTCGGGACAGCCTACGAGCAGTGCTTC. It encodes CASSFGTAYEQCF. Full variable domain (outside the CDR3, taken from reference TRBV7-9 and TRBJ2-7): DTGVSQNPRHKITKRGQNVTFRCDPISEHNRLYWYRQTLGQGPEFLTYFQNEAQLEKSRLLSDRFSAERPKGSFSTLEIQRTEQGDSAMYLCASSFGTAYEQCFGPGTRLTVT.

The CDR3 spells CASSPQPNTEAFF. CDR3 nucleotide sequence: TGTGCCAGCTCGCCCCAGCCGAACACTGAAGCTTTCTTT. The chain carries TRBV6-1 and TRBJ1-1, with unresolved D. The V end lost 8 bases, the J end lost 1 base, and 11 bases lay between the germline ends. The CDR3 extends over 13 amino acids. CDR1 and CDR2 (germline): MNHNS, SASEGT.

J is TRBJ2-5 and V is TRBV25-1; D perhaps matches TRBD2 (5 bases). The V gene lost 4 bases and the J gene lost 4 bases, with 13 bases spanning the gap. The CDR3 length is 14 residues. The germline V gene encodes CDR1 MGHDK and CDR2 SYGVNS. Written as DNA, the CDR3 is TGTGCCAGCAGTGCTCACGGGGAAGGAGAGACCCAGTACTTC. Translation gives CASSAHGEGETQYF.

V usage is TRBV30 and J usage is TRBJ1-1; no clear D gene. Germline CDR1 GTSNPN, CDR2 SVGIG (reference sequence). This CDR3 region has 13 residues. With 1 base removed from V and 1 base from J, the gap between germline ends came to 7 bases. The CDR3, as DNA: TGTGCCTGGAGTGGCCCGGCGAACACTGAAGCTTTCTTT. Protein sequence: CAWSGPANTEAFF.

This clonotype was seen only a few times. V is TRBV24-1 and J is TRBJ1-1, with D perhaps matching TRBD1 (6 bases). Germline V lookup: CDR1 KGHDR, CDR2 SFDVKD. V dropped 7 bases and J dropped 1 base, with 15 bases sitting between them. The CDR3 is made up of 15 amino acids. CDR3 bases: TGTGCCACCAGCCCGGGGAGGGGGAAGAACACTGAAGCTTTCTTT. It codes for CATSPGRGKNTEAFF.